The 6 T cell receptor beta chains below were found in one sample sequenced in a study of T cells expressing NK-cell markers. TCRdb re-analyzed the 5' RACE reads; it lists each CDR3 protein once, without DNA. The sample spans over 350,000 distinct CDR3 sequences; the ten largest clones claim about 11%. The sequencing sample was made of blood T cells: a sorted CD56 or NKG2C T cell subset, CD4+ or CD8+ T cells, or bulk PBMC T cells (not recorded which). Receptors were obtained from a woman between 45 and 60 years old in good health.

This chain links TRBV5-6 with TRBJ2-1; the D gene TCRdb calls, TRBD1, cannot be checked with no DNA. This CDR3 comprises 14 residues. CDR1 SGHDT and CDR2 YYEEEE come from the germline V gene. CDR3 loop: CASGGQGISNEQFF. The complete variable domain, with remaining parts taken from reference TRBV5-6 and TRBJ2-1, reads DAGVTQSPTHLIKTRGQQVTLRCSPKSGHDTVSWYQQALGQGPQFIFQYYEEEERQRGNFPDRFSGHQFPNYSSELNVNALLLGDSALYLCASGGQGISNEQFFGPGTRLTVL.

The chain joins TRBV12-3 or TRBV12-4 to TRBJ2-1. The CDR3 is made up of 13 amino acids. The CDR3 sequence: CASSLNLWREQFF.

The rearrangement uses TRBV29-1 and TRBJ1-2; TCRdb lists TRBD1, though no DNA is available to test this call. Looked up from germline, CDR1 is SQVTM and CDR2 is ANQGSEA. The CDR3 is made up of 13 amino acids. The CDR3 sequence is CSAGQGWVYGYTF.

V gene TRBV7-9 combines with J gene TRBJ2-2; TCRdb indicates TRBD1, and absent DNA this call remains unverified. The germline CDR1 and CDR2 sequences are SEHNR and FQNEAQ (reference sequence). This CDR3 region has 16 residues. The CDR3 sequence is CASSFGAVANTGELFF.

This CDR3 reads CASRNRGVYRGKENEQYF. The V and J genes are TRBV6-5 and TRBJ2-7; without DNA, the TCRdb call of TRBD1 cannot be checked. This CDR3 has 18 amino acids. CDR1 is MNHEY and CDR2 is SVGAGI in the germline V gene.

The chain uses TRBV12-3 or TRBV12-4 and TRBJ2-7; TCRdb's D gene call, TRBD2, goes unchecked for lack of DNA. This CDR3 is 14 amino acids long. CDR3 residues: CASSPAGVPREQYF.